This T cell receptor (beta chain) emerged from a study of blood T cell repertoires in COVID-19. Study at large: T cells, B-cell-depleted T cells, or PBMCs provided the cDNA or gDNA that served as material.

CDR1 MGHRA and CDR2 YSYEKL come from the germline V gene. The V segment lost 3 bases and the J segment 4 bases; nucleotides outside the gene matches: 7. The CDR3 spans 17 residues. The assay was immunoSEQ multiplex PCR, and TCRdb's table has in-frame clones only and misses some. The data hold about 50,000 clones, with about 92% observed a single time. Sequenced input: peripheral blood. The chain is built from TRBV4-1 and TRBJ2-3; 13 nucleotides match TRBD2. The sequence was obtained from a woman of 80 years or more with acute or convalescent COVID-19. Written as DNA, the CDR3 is TGCGCCAGCAGCCACGGCCGGACTAGCGGGGGCTCAGATACGCAGTATTTT. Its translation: CASSHGRTSGGSDTQYF.